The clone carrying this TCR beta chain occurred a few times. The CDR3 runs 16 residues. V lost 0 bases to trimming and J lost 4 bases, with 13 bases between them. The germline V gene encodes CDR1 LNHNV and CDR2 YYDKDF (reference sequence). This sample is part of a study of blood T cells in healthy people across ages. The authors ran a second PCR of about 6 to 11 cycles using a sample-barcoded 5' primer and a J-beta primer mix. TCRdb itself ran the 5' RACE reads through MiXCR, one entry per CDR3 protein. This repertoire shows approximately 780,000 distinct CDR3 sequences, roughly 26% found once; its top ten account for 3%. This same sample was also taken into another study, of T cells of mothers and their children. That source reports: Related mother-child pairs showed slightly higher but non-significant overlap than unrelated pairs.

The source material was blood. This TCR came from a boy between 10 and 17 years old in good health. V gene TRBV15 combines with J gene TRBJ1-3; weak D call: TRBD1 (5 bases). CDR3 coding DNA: TGTGCCACCAGCAGAGATCCATCCGGGGGAGGAAACACCATATATTTT. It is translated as CATSRDPSGGGNTIYF.